This entry concerns a single T cell receptor (beta chain). The record originates from a study of blood T cell repertoires in COVID-19. From germline, CDR1 is SGHAT and CDR2 FQNNGV. V was trimmed by 4 bases and J by 2 bases, leaving 18 bases between them. The CDR3 sequence is 17 residues long. Living in roughly 25 US areas, the participants were between roughly 18 and 90 years of age. In the authors' workflow: For nucleated cells, counts were estimated from reference gene primer amplification. TCRdb's table, derived via immunoSEQ multiplex PCR, lists solely in-frame clones and lacks some. V, J and clone size are taken as reported in that table, and D and trimming were inferred from the DNA itself. Here the sample spans about 270,000 clones, 80% to 90% being singletons.

The clonotype comes from a woman under 30 who had recovered from COVID-19. V and J are TRBV11-2 and TRBJ2-4; D possibly corresponds to TRBD1 (6 bases). Sample: PBMCs or T cells enriched from blood (not recorded which). The CDR3: CASSSNYRAMTKNIQYF. The CDR3 bases are TGTGCCAGCAGCTCAAATTACAGGGCAATGACCAAAAACATTCAGTACTTC.